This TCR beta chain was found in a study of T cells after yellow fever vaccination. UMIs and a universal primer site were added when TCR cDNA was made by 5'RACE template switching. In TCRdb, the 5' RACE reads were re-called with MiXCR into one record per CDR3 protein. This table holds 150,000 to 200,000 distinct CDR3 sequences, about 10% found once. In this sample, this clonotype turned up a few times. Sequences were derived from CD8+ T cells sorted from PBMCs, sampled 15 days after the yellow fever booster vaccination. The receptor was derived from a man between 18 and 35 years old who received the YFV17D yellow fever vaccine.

The CDR3 here is CASSQGEGAEAFF. For the CDR3, the DNA is TGCGCCAGCAGCCAAGGAGAGGGGGCTGAAGCTTTCTTT. This chain connects TRBV4-1 to TRBJ1-1, with D possibly being TRBD1 (6 bases). The CDR3 spans 13 residues. Trimming shortened V by 1 base and J by 6 bases, and 9 bases separated the two germline ends. Germline CDR1 MGHRA, CDR2 YSYEKL.